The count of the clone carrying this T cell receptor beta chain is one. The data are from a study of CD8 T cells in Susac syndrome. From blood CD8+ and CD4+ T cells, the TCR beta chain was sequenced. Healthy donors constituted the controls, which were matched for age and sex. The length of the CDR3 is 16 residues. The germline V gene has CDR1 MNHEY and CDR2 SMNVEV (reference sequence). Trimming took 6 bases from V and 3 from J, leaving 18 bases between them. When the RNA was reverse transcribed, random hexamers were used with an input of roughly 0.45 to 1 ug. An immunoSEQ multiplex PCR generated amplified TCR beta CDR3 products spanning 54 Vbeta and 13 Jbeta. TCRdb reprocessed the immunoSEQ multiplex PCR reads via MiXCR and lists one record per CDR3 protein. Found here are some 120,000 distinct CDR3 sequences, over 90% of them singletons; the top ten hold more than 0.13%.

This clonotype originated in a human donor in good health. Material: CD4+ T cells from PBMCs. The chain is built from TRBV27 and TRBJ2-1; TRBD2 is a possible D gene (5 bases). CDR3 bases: TGTGCCAGCAGGGACCCACGAGGGAGATACTACAATGAGCAGTTCTTC. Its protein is CASRDPRGRYYNEQFF.